One sample yielded the 11 T cell receptor beta chains listed below, sequenced in a study of shared clonotypes between healthy human individuals. Profiled with immunoSEQ multiplex PCR; TCRdb holds only in-frame clones, not every one. Here the sample spans some 2.1 million clones, 85% to 95% being singletons. Sequencing input: naive CD4+ T cells sorted from blood. The subset is: CD45RA+ positively selected. The receptors were gathered from a man younger than 35 in good health.

This clone was found a few times. The identical CDR3 is also encoded by other nucleotide sequences in the sample. The V call is TRBV5-1, the J call TRBJ1-1; D gene unclear. Germline V gene sequence: CDR1 SGHRS, CDR2 YFSETQ. Deletions cut 0 bases from V and 2 bases from J, with 8 bases between. This CDR3 is 14 amino acids long. CDR3: CASSLVPGNTEAFF. CDR3 DNA: TGCGCCAGCAGCTTGGTTCCGGGAAACACTGAAGCTTTCTTT.

As concerns this clone: Distinct nucleotide sequences in the sample also encode this CDR3. This sequence joins TRBV19 and TRBJ1-6, with D perhaps matching TRBD1 (5 bases). With 3 bases removed from V and 7 bases from J, the gap between germline ends came to 7 bases. CDR1 and CDR2 (germline): LNHDA, SQIVND (reference sequence). The CDR3 contains 13 residues. The CDR3 reads CASSIGGNSPLHF. The DNA for the CDR3 is TGTGCCAGTAGTATCGGGGGGAATTCACCCCTCCACTTT.

This clone was seen just once. Additional DNA sequences in this sample encode the identical CDR3. The chain uses TRBV5-8 and TRBJ2-7; 9 nucleotides match TRBD1. CDR1 is SGHTS and CDR2 is YDEGEE in the germline V gene. Trimming cost V 5 bases and J 4 bases; bases outside gene matches: 1. The CDR3 spans 12 residues. CDR3 region: CASSGQGYEQYF. CDR3 sequence (DNA): TGTGCCAGCAGTGGACAGGGGTACGAGCAGTACTTC.

This clone has more than one count but fewer than ten. The chain couples TRBV19 to TRBJ1-2; D is undetermined. The CDR3 is made up of 13 amino acids. Per germline, CDR1 LNHDA and CDR2 SQIVND (reference sequence). The V end was cut by 6 bases, the J end by 0 bases, with 8 bases between. DNA for the CDR3: TGTGCCAGTAGATTTGATCCTAACTATGGCTACACCTTC. Amino acid sequence: CASRFDPNYGYTF.

The chain has TRBV10-1 and TRBJ2-7, with TRBD2 identical over 11 bases. Germline CDR1 reads WNHNN; CDR2 reads SYGVQD (reference sequence). The junction had 3 bases not matched to a gene; V was cut back by 4 bases and J by 7 bases. CDR3 length: 13 residues. CDR3: CASSVTSGREQYF. The CDR3 region has the DNA TGCGCCAGCAGTGTAACTAGCGGGAGAGAGCAGTACTTC.

The gene calls are TRBV28 and TRBJ2-7; possible D gene TRBD1, 6 bases. Per germline, CDR1 MDHEN and CDR2 SYDVKM. The CDR3 runs 15 residues. The ends were cut back, 0 bases at V and 1 base at J, with 10 bases in the middle. The CDR3 DNA follows: TGTGCCAGCAGTTTATGGGGACACGGTTCCTACGAGCAGTACTTC. It is translated as CASSLWGHGSYEQYF.

About this clone itself: The junction departs from the called germline gene at one end, perhaps through a read error. The rearrangement joins TRBV5-1 to TRBJ2-7; D is possibly TRBD2 (6 bases). The length of the CDR3 is 15 residues. Germline V gives CDR1 SGHRS, CDR2 YFSETQ. CDR3 amino acids: CASNLDPTSSYEQYF. In DNA form, the CDR3 reads TGCGCCAGCAACTTGGATCCGACTAGCTCCTACGAGCAGTACTTC. The full variable domain, rest sourced from reference TRBV5-1 and TRBJ2-7, is KAGVTQTPRYLIKTRGQQVTLSCSPISGHRSVSWYQQTPGQGLQFLFEYFSETQRNKGNFPGRFSGRQFSNSRSEMNVSTLELGDSALYLCASNLDPTSSYEQYFGPGTRLTVT.

This clone showed up just once. The chain uses TRBV7-2 and TRBJ2-1; no definite D call. V gave up 4 bases and J gave up 4 bases, with 14 bases separating them. Germline lookup yields CDR1 SGHTA and CDR2 FQGNSA. The CDR3 sequence is 15 residues long. DNA of the CDR3: TGTGCCAGCAGCTCGACTTTCCACGCTTACAATGAGCAGTTCTTC. Translated, it gives CASSSTFHAYNEQFF.

The V and J genes are TRBV7-2 and TRBJ2-2; 10 positions agree with TRBD2. Germline V gene data show CDR1 as SGHTA and CDR2 as FQGNSA. V shed 1 base, J shed 4 bases, and the junction held 9 bases outside the gene matches. The CDR3 loop spans 18 amino acids. The CDR3, as DNA: TGTGCCAGCAGCTTAGGTCCTAGCGGGAGTGCAGGCACCGGGGAGCTGTTTTTT. Encoded protein: CASSLGPSGSAGTGELFF.

The chain combines TRBV5-1 with TRBJ1-3; no clear D gene. The germline V gene has CDR1 SGHRS and CDR2 YFSETQ. The CDR3 has 15 residues. V shed 0 bases and J shed 4 bases, with 11 bases lying between them. The CDR3 bases are TGCGCCAGCAGCTTGGAATCGGGCGTCGGAAACACCATATATTTT. Its protein product is CASSLESGVGNTIYF.

CDR3 nucleotides: TGTGCCAGTAGTATAGATGCGGCGGACAGGGACGGCTACACCTTC. Translation gives CASSIDAADRDGYTF. This chain links TRBV19 with TRBJ1-2; 8 bases align to TRBD1. The V and J ends lost 0 bases and 8 bases, in that order; junction bases with no gene match: 8. CDR3 length: 15 amino acids. Germline lookup yields CDR1 LNHDA and CDR2 SQIVND (reference sequence).